The 28 T cell receptor beta chains listed next were all sequenced from one sample in a study of post-analysis software for immune sequencing data. Overall study results and limits: With TRBV5-6, TRBV5-1 and TRBV20-1 included, 4 to 6 TRBV segments were more frequent in patients than in controls.

Tagging with unique molecular identifiers was a feature of the TCR beta cDNA libraries. Using its own MiXCR run on the PCR reads, TCRdb lists one record per CDR3 protein. This table has 650,000 to 850,000 distinct CDR3 sequences, 46% appearing once. These TCRs are of unknown antigen specificity. Sequences were obtained from blood. The receptors originated from a girl aged 10 to 17 with multiple sclerosis.

The chain has TRBV4-1 and TRBJ2-1; 8 bases match TRBD1. CDR3 size: 15 residues. Losses at the gene ends were 2 bases for V and 1 base for J; bases not matched to a gene: 1. CDR1 and CDR2 (germline): MGHRA, YSYEKL. CDR3 region: CASSQQGASYNEQFF. In nucleotides, the CDR3 is TGCGCCAGCAGCCAACAGGGGGCTTCCTACAATGAGCAGTTCTTC.

This rearrangement joins TRBV13 to TRBJ2-1; 9 bases agree with TRBD2. This CDR3 has 15 amino acids. From germline, CDR1 is PRHDT and CDR2 FYEKMQ (reference sequence). The V and J ends lost 1 base and 8 bases, in that order; junction bases with no gene match: 6. The CDR3 DNA reads as TGTGCCAGCAGCTTAGACCTAGCGGGAACGGATGAGCAGTTCTTC. It yields the protein CASSLDLAGTDEQFF.

The CDR3 nucleotides are TGTGCCAGCTCAGAAGCTTTCTTT. Translating it yields CASSEAFF. The rearrangement uses TRBV6-1 and TRBJ1-1; D gene ambiguous. The CDR3 length is 8 residues. Trimming cost V 8 bases and J 8 bases, with 3 bases left between them. Germline V gene lookup returns CDR1 MNHNS and CDR2 SASEGT.

The genes are TRBV12-3 or TRBV12-4 and TRBJ2-1; the D is unclear. Trimming took 3 bases from V and 8 from J, leaving 14 bases between them. This CDR3 contains 14 residues. DNA for the CDR3: TGTGCCAGCAGTTTTTTTCCAAACGGCGATGAGCAGTTCTTC. Encoded protein: CASSFFPNGDEQFF.

The chain is built from TRBV29-1 and TRBJ2-1; D is uncertain. This CDR3 has 14 residues. V lost 1 base and J lost 0, with 7 bases in between. CDR1 SQVTM and CDR2 ANQGSEA come from the germline V gene. The CDR3 DNA reads as TGCAGCGTTGAAGGTTCAAGCTCCTACAATGAGCAGTTCTTC. The encoded protein is CSVEGSSSYNEQFF.

This CDR3 reads CASSLDPQDPYNYGYTF. CDR3 DNA sequence: TGTGCCAGCAGCTTAGATCCACAGGACCCTTATAACTATGGCTACACCTTC. The chain carries TRBV11-2 and TRBJ1-2; a weak D match, TRBD1 (5 bases). V gave up 0 bases and J gave up 1 base, with 15 bases separating them. Germline V gene data show CDR1 as SGHAT and CDR2 as FQNNGV. The CDR3 spans 17 residues.

The chain employs TRBV29-1 and TRBJ2-1; 10 bases line up with TRBD2. The CDR3 runs 13 residues. Losses at the gene ends were 6 bases for V and 4 bases for J; bases not matched to a gene: 3. From germline, CDR1 is SQVTM and CDR2 ANQGSEA. CDR3 amino acids: CSVTSGIYNEQFF. In nucleotides, the CDR3 is TGCAGCGTCACTAGCGGGATATACAATGAGCAGTTCTTC.

Here the CDR3 reads CASSFCYTEAFF. CDR3 nucleotides: TGTGCCAGCAGCTTCTGCTACACTGAAGCTTTCTTT. The chain recombines TRBV7-9 with TRBJ1-1; D call uncertain. This CDR3 is 12 amino acids long. Germline assignment: CDR1 SEHNR and CDR2 FQNEAQ (reference sequence). Trimming stripped 3 bases from V and 3 bases from J, with 5 bases between.

V usage is TRBV9 and J usage is TRBJ1-1; no clear D gene. V lost 0 bases and J lost 1, with 7 bases in between. The germline CDR1 and CDR2 sequences are SGDLS and YYNGEE. CDR3 length: 14 amino acids. The DNA for the CDR3 is TGTGCCAGCAGCGTAGAAGGAGGGAACACTGAAGCTTTCTTT. This codes for CASSVEGGNTEAFF.

The gene calls are TRBV6-1 and TRBJ2-3; the D is unclear. Between the trimmed V and J ends, which lost 2 bases and 5 bases, there was a span of 8 bases. In germline, CDR1 is MNHNS, CDR2 SASEGT. This CDR3 has 13 amino acids. For the CDR3, the DNA is TGTGCCAGCAGTGAAATGGGGTTAGATACGCAGTATTTT. Amino acid sequence: CASSEMGLDTQYF.

The genes are TRBV4-3 and TRBJ2-5; D unclear. The CDR3 is 14 residues long. V gave up 5 bases and J gave up 1 base, with 11 bases separating them. The germline gives CDR1 LGHNA, CDR2 YSLEER. The CDR3: CASSMGRFQETQYF. CDR3 in DNA: TGCGCCAGCAGCATGGGCCGGTTCCAAGAGACCCAGTACTTC.

The V gene is TRBV6-1, the J gene TRBJ2-7, with D tentatively TRBD1 or TRBD2 (5 bases each). CDR1 MNHNS and CDR2 SASEGT come from the germline V gene. V shed 0 bases and J shed 3 bases, with 12 bases lying between them. The CDR3 loop spans 15 amino acids. The DNA of the CDR3 is TGTGCCAGCAGTGAAGCGGGACCGACAGACTACGAGCAGTACTTC. Amino acid sequence: CASSEAGPTDYEQYF.

This chain uses TRBV24-1 with TRBJ2-3, with TRBD2 matching over 11 bases. V lost 1 base and J lost 4; bases outside the gene matches: 9. CDR3 length: 18 residues. Germline loops: CDR1 KGHDR, CDR2 SFDVKD. The chain's CDR3 is CATSDFPGTSGKADTQYF. CDR3 DNA: TGTGCCACCAGTGATTTTCCCGGGACTAGCGGAAAGGCAGATACGCAGTATTTT.

The chain carries TRBV29-1 and TRBJ2-1; 7 bases line up with TRBD2. The trim removed 6 bases at V and 0 bases at J, leaving 8 bases unmatched. The CDR3 runs 15 residues. Germline assignment: CDR1 SQVTM and CDR2 ANQGSEA. The CDR3 is CSVGGERSSYNEQFF. CDR3 in DNA: TGCAGCGTGGGGGGGGAGCGGAGCTCCTACAATGAGCAGTTCTTC.

V usage is TRBV20-1 and J usage is TRBJ2-7, with D uncertain. CDR1 and CDR2 from the germline V gene are DFQATT and SNEGSKA (reference sequence). Trimming removed 5 bases from V and 0 bases from J, with 11 bases in between. The CDR3 is made up of 13 amino acids. The CDR3 spells CSACDTSSYEQYF. The CDR3 DNA sequence: TGCAGTGCTTGTGACACGAGCTCCTACGAGCAGTACTTC.

There are a few counts of this clonotype. The V call is TRBV28, the J call TRBJ2-2; TRBD2 matches at 8 bases. The trim removed 1 base at V and 2 bases at J, leaving 9 bases unmatched. The CDR3 consists of 18 residues. In germline, CDR1 is MDHEN, CDR2 SYDVKM. The CDR3 coding sequence is TGTGCCAGCAGTTTATTCCACTCGACTAGCGCCAACACCGGGGAGCTGTTTTTT. This encodes CASSLFHSTSANTGELFF.

The chain carries TRBV5-1 and TRBJ2-5; a possible D gene is TRBD1 (5 bases). Germline V lookup: CDR1 SGHRS, CDR2 YFSETQ. The CDR3 loop spans 14 amino acids. Trimming took off 1 base at V and 4 bases at J, with 11 bases between the two ends. In DNA form, the CDR3 reads TGCGCCAGCAGCTTGCTTCAGGGCACAGAGACCCAGTACTTC. This encodes CASSLLQGTETQYF.

The V gene is TRBV18, the J gene TRBJ1-5; D not certain. Trimming removed 1 base at V and 6 bases at J, with 13 bases between. Germline V gene data show CDR1 as KGHSH and CDR2 as LQKENI. This CDR3 has 15 residues. CDR3 DNA sequence: TGTGCCAGCTCACCACTTCCAGGCGAGGGTCAGCCCCAGCATTTT. It is translated as CASSPLPGEGQPQHF. Using reference TRBV18 and TRBJ1-5 for the parts outside the CDR3, the full variable domain is NAGVMQNPRHLVRRRGQEARLRCSPMKGHSHVYWYRQLPEEGLKFMVYLQKENIIDESGMPKERFSAEFPKEGPSILRIQQVVRGDSAAYFCASSPLPGEGQPQHFGDGTRLSIL.

The chain combines TRBV4-1 with TRBJ2-5; D gene uncertain. The CDR3 is made up of 14 amino acids. The V end was cut by 4 bases, the J end by 1 base, with 10 bases between. Germline CDR1 reads MGHRA; CDR2 reads YSYEKL. Here the CDR3 reads CASSLAEVQETQYF. CDR3 nucleotides: TGCGCCAGCAGCCTAGCAGAGGTCCAAGAGACCCAGTACTTC.

This clonotype was recorded a few times. This chain links TRBV27 with TRBJ2-7, with D possibly matching TRBD2 (5 bases). CDR1 and CDR2 (germline): MNHEY, SMNVEV (reference sequence). The CDR3 is 12 amino acids. V was pared by 6 bases and J by 5 bases, with 11 bases between. The CDR3 protein is CASRTGSHEQYF. In DNA form, the CDR3 reads TGTGCCAGCAGGACGGGGTCCCACGAGCAGTACTTC.

This rearrangement joins TRBV20-1 to TRBJ2-6, with D maybe TRBD2 (6 bases). The CDR3 length is 16 residues. The V end was cut by 3 bases, the J end by 0 bases, with 12 bases between. CDR1 and CDR2 (germline): DFQATT, SNEGSKA (reference sequence). The CDR3 spells CSASGVGSSGANVLTF. In DNA form, the CDR3 reads TGCAGTGCTAGTGGGGTCGGGAGCTCTGGGGCCAACGTCCTGACTTTC.

The chain couples TRBV18 to TRBJ2-7, with TRBD2 identical over 11 bases. The ends lost 5 bases at V and 7 bases at J; junction bases unmatched: 10. This CDR3 has 15 amino acids. Germline values: CDR1 KGHSH, CDR2 LQKENI. The CDR3 sequence: CASSSDSGRAREQYF. CDR3 sequence (DNA): TGTGCCAGCTCATCCGATAGCGGGAGGGCTCGTGAGCAGTACTTC.

For this clonotype: A much larger clonotype is one base distant, so this may be a read error. V usage is TRBV7-6 and J usage is TRBJ2-7; D gene uncertain. The CDR3 extends over 13 amino acids. Germline assignment: CDR1 SGHVS and CDR2 FNYEAQ. CDR3 bases: TGTGCCGGCAGCTTAGGTACCGGTGGGGAGCAGTACTTC. As protein: CAGSLGTGGEQYF.

The chain carries TRBV20-1 and TRBJ2-5, with a tentative D call TRBD2 (5 bases). Germline assignment: CDR1 DFQATT and CDR2 SNEGSKA (reference sequence). The V and J ends lost 3 bases and 5 bases respectively, with 19 bases between them. The CDR3 length is 15 residues. The CDR3 DNA is TGCAGTGCTAGGGTCCATCAGTCACTAGTGGAGACCCAGTACTTC. Translation: CSARVHQSLVETQYF.

The chain links TRBV5-1 to TRBJ2-3; 8 nucleotides match TRBD2. Germline V gene lookup returns CDR1 SGHRS and CDR2 YFSETQ. The CDR3 extends over 15 amino acids. V gave up 2 bases and J gave up 5 bases; unmatched junction bases: 7. CDR3 coding DNA: TGCGCCAGCAGCTTTAGCGGGATATGGATAGATACGCAGTATTTT. Protein sequence: CASSFSGIWIDTQYF.

CDR3 sequence reads: CSAPPGLAAETQYF. DNA of the CDR3: TGCAGTGCGCCCCCCGGACTAGCGGCAGAGACCCAGTACTTC. The chain employs TRBV20-1 and TRBJ2-5; TRBD2 aligns across 10 bases. The germline V gene has CDR1 DFQATT and CDR2 SNEGSKA (reference sequence). CDR3 length: 14 amino acids. The J segment lost 4 bases and the V segment lost 6 bases, leaving 8 bases of the junction unmatched.

The chain recombines TRBV6-5 with TRBJ2-7; 9 positions agree with TRBD1. The V segment lost 2 bases and the J segment 5 bases; nucleotides outside the gene matches: 10. This CDR3 comprises 16 residues. The germline V gene has CDR1 MNHEY and CDR2 SVGAGI. CDR3 loop: CASSYGTGNPGNEQYF. CDR3 bases: TGTGCCAGCAGTTACGGGACAGGGAACCCCGGAAACGAGCAGTACTTC.

This clonotype has at least ten counts. The chain's CDR3 is CSARAGGETQYF. CDR3 nucleotides: TGCAGTGCCCGGGCGGGGGGAGAGACCCAGTACTTC. The rearrangement links TRBV20-1 to TRBJ2-5, with 8 bases identical to TRBD2. The J segment lost 4 bases and the V segment lost 6 bases, leaving 4 bases of the junction unmatched. Germline values: CDR1 DFQATT, CDR2 SNEGSKA (reference sequence). The CDR3 is 12 residues long.